This T cell receptor beta chain was captured by sequencing in a study of blood T cell repertoires in COVID-19. Study-wide context: Sources were T cells, B-cell-depleted T cells, or PBMCs; the material itself was cDNA or gDNA.

This CDR3 comprises 18 residues. J gave up 0 bases and V 0 bases, and 9 bases lay outside the gene matches. Germline lookup yields CDR1 LGHNA and CDR2 YNFKEQ. Authors' data handling: Reference gene primers were amplified, and this amplification served to estimate nucleated cell counts. TCRdb's table, derived via immunoSEQ multiplex PCR, lists solely in-frame clones and lacks some. V and J calls plus clone size are reproduced from that table; the DNA served to infer D and trimming. The table records approximately 180,000 clones, around nine tenths of them present only once. The rearrangement joins TRBV4-2 to TRBJ2-3, with 7 bases matching TRBD2. The receptor comes from a man in his fifties or sixties with acute or convalescent COVID-19. Sample: peripheral blood. CDR3 bases: TGTGCCAGCAGCCAAGATCTCTATGGGGGAGGGAGCACAGATACGCAGTATTTT. It specifies CASSQDLYGGGSTDTQYF.